The source of this T cell receptor beta chain is a study of blood T cell repertoires in COVID-19. Study overall: Sites in the United States, Italy and Spain provided acute and convalescent COVID-19 samples. From T cells, B-cell-depleted T cells, or PBMCs came the material, which was cDNA or gDNA.

V lost 0 bases, J lost 6 bases, and 15 bases lay in between. This CDR3 is built from 16 residues. The germline V gene encodes CDR1 MRHNA and CDR2 SNTAGT. Authors' data handling: How many nucleated cells were present was estimated from reference gene primer amplification. TCRdb's table, derived via immunoSEQ multiplex PCR, lists solely in-frame clones and lacks some. The V and J calls and clone size are taken from that table; D and trimming were inferred from the DNA. The sample carries 200,000 to 300,000 clones, about 85% recorded once. The gene calls are TRBV6-4 and TRBJ2-1; no firm D call. The receptor comes from a woman aged 55-75 years with active or convalescent COVID-19. Source material: peripheral blood. CDR3 DNA sequence: TGTGCCAGCAGTGACTCATCGGTAGAAATTGTCAATGAGCAGTTCTTC. Its translation: CASSDSSVEIVNEQFF.